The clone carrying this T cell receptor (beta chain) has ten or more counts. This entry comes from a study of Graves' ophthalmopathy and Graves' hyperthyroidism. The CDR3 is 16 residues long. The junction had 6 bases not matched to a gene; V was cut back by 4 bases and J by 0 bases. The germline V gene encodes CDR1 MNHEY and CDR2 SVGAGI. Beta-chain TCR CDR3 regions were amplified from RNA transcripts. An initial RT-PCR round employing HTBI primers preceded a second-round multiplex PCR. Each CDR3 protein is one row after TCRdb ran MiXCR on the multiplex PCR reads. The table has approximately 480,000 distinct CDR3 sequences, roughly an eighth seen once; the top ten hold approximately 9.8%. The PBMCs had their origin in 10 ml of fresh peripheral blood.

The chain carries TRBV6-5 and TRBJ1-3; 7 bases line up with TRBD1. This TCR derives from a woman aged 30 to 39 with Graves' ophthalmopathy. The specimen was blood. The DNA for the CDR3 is TGTGCCAGCAGTTTAGGGGGCGGAAACTCTGGAAACACCATATATTTT. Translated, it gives CASSLGGGNSGNTIYF.